This entry lists 21 T cell receptor beta chains sequenced from one sample in a study of cytomegalovirus exposure and HLA in healthy donors. PCR used 60 Vbeta primers and 13 Jbeta primers. Sequencing was performed with immunoSEQ multiplex PCR; in TCRdb, only in-frame clones are kept and a portion is missing. The data show tens of thousands of clones, roughly 80% seen once. The sequenced sample consisted of PBMCs. The origin of the receptors is a girl aged 2 to 9 in good health and CMV-seropositive.

This chain uses TRBV4-3 with TRBJ2-7; 9 nucleotides line up with TRBD1. Per the germline V gene, CDR1 is LGHNA and CDR2 is YSLEER. The length of the CDR3 is 17 residues. V dropped 0 bases and J dropped 5; count of bases not matched to a gene: 11. CDR3 protein: CASSQDYLTGGIDEQYF. The CDR3 DNA reads as TGCGCCAGCAGCCAAGATTATCTTACAGGGGGCATCGACGAGCAGTACTTC.

The chain recombines TRBV28 with TRBJ2-1; D may be TRBD2 (5 bases). The CDR3 consists of 14 residues. CDR1 is MDHEN, CDR2 SYDVKM, per germline. Trimming removed 3 bases at V and 10 bases at J, with 16 bases between. The CDR3 sequence: CASSFVEGLGEQFF. The CDR3 nucleotides are TGTGCCAGCAGTTTCGTAGAGGGCTTGGGGGAGCAGTTCTTC.

This clone was observed a few times. The chain links TRBV7-9 to TRBJ2-1; 9 nucleotides agree with TRBD2. Germline CDR1 and CDR2: SEHNR and FQNEAQ (reference sequence). J was trimmed by 8 bases and V by 3 bases; bases with no gene match: 5. CDR3 length equals 14 residues. CDR3 loop: CASSFSGSEDEQFF. Written as DNA, the CDR3 is TGTGCCAGCAGCTTTAGCGGGAGTGAGGATGAGCAGTTCTTC. The full variable domain, its missing parts supplied by reference TRBV7-9 and TRBJ2-1, is DTGVSQNPRHKITKRGQNVTFRCDPISEHNRLYWYRQTLGQGPEFLTYFQNEAQLEKSRLLSDRFSAERPKGSFSTLEIQRTEQGDSAMYLCASSFSGSEDEQFFGPGTRLTVL.

CDR3 in amino acids: CSVVLATRRQETQYF. DNA for the CDR3: TGCAGCGTTGTTTTGGCAACTCGGAGGCAAGAGACCCAGTACTTC. The J gene is TRBJ2-5, the V gene TRBV29-1; D is perhaps TRBD2 (5 bases). V lost 4 bases, J lost 2 bases, and 17 bases lay in between. In germline, CDR1 is SQVTM, CDR2 ANQGSEA. The CDR3 covers 15 residues. The full variable domain, completed using reference TRBV29-1 and TRBJ2-5, is SAVISQKPSRDICQRGTSLTIQCQVDSQVTMMFWYRQQPGQSLTLIATANQGSEATYESGFVIDKFPISRPNLTFSTLTVSNMSPEDSSIYLCSVVLATRRQETQYFGPGTRLLVL.

CDR3 in DNA: TGTGCCAGCAGGGGAGATAACTATGGCTACACCTTC. Amino acids: CASRGDNYGYTF. The V and J genes are TRBV6-4 and TRBJ1-2; D uncertain. Looked up from germline, CDR1 is MRHNA and CDR2 is SNTAGT. The CDR3 totals 12 residues. V was pared by 6 bases and J by 1 base, with 6 bases between.

This clone showed up just once. The chain employs TRBV7-9 and TRBJ1-1; possible D gene TRBD1, 5 bases. Germline V gene data show CDR1 as SEHNR and CDR2 as FQNEAQ (reference sequence). V was shortened by 2 bases and J by 12 bases, with 13 bases between the two germline ends. The CDR3 loop spans 12 amino acids. DNA for the CDR3: TGTGCCAGCAGCTTACTTCAGGGCTCGTCTTTCTTT. Amino acid sequence: CASSLLQGSSFF.

The chain links TRBV7-2 to TRBJ2-7; 9 bases are a match to TRBD2. The germline V gene encodes CDR1 SGHTA and CDR2 FQGNSA. This CDR3 has 16 amino acids. The ends lost 3 bases at V and 3 bases at J; junction bases unmatched: 9. The DNA of the CDR3 is TGTGCCAGCAGCTTTATAGCGGGGGCATCAGGCTACGAGCAGTACTTC. This sequence encodes CASSFIAGASGYEQYF. The variable domain in full, with the rest retrieved from reference TRBV7-2 and TRBJ2-7, is GAGVSQSPSNKVTEKGKDVELRCDPISGHTALYWYRQSLGQGLEFLIYFQGNSAPDKSGLPSDRFSAERTGGSVSTLTIQRTQQEDSAVYLCASSFIAGASGYEQYFGPGTRLTVT.

The chain is built from TRBV2 and TRBJ2-1; TRBD1 might be the D (5 bases). The germline V and J ends were trimmed by 6 bases and 6 bases, with 24 bases remaining between them. Per the germline V gene, CDR1 is SNHLY and CDR2 is FYNNEI. The length of the CDR3 is 17 residues. The CDR3 DNA is TGTGCCAGCAGGGCCGACCCAGGGATTAGGTTGGGCAATGAGCAGTTCTTC. Translation gives CASRADPGIRLGNEQFF. Complete variable domain (other parts from reference TRBV2 and TRBJ2-1): EPEVTQTPSHQVTQMGQEVILRCVPISNHLYFYWYRQILGQKVEFLVSFYNNEISEKSEIFDDQFSVERPDGSNFTLKIRSTKLEDSAMYFCASRADPGIRLGNEQFFGPGTRLTVL.

The rearrangement uses TRBV7-2 and TRBJ2-6, with a possible D match to TRBD1 (6 bases). V gave up 4 bases and J gave up 4 bases, with 20 bases separating them. CDR3 length: 18 residues. CDR1 is SGHTA, CDR2 FQGNSA, per germline. The CDR3 sequence is CASSSRQVDPLGANVLTF. DNA for the CDR3: TGTGCCAGCAGCTCCCGACAGGTAGATCCCCTGGGGGCCAACGTCCTGACTTTC.

The V call is TRBV9, the J call TRBJ1-1, with 8 positions matching TRBD1. The CDR3 loop spans 18 amino acids. Germline V lookup: CDR1 SGDLS, CDR2 YYNGEE. V shed 3 bases, J shed 0 bases, and the junction held 13 bases outside the gene matches. In DNA form, the CDR3 reads TGTGCCAGCAGCGGTGGAAAGGGGGCAGGGGGCTTGAACACTGAAGCTTTCTTT. Its protein product is CASSGGKGAGGLNTEAFF.

This clone showed up just a few times. CDR3 DNA sequence: TGTGCCTGGCAGGGTAACTCCTACGAGCAGTACTTC. Translated, it gives CAWQGNSYEQYF. The rearrangement joins TRBV30 to TRBJ2-7, with a tentative D call TRBD1 (5 bases). The V gene lost 5 bases and the J gene lost 0 bases, with 8 bases spanning the gap. Per germline, CDR1 GTSNPN and CDR2 SVGIG (reference sequence). This CDR3 region has 12 residues.

The chain joins TRBV6-5 to TRBJ2-3; possibly TRBD1 for D (5 bases). V was shortened by 5 bases and J by 7 bases, with 7 bases between the two germline ends. The germline V gene encodes CDR1 MNHEY and CDR2 SVGAGI. This CDR3 is 11 amino acids long. In nucleotides, the CDR3 is TGTGCCAGCAGTCAGGACAATACGCAGTATTTT. Amino acids: CASSQDNTQYF.

The V and J genes are TRBV28 and TRBJ1-5, with D tentatively TRBD1 (6 bases). V lost 5 bases to trimming and J lost 7 bases, with 18 bases between them. Germline V gives CDR1 MDHEN, CDR2 SYDVKM. This CDR3 comprises 15 residues. The DNA for the CDR3 is TGTGCCAGCAGTATCCCGCAGGGGATCTACCAGCCCCAGCATTTT. Its protein is CASSIPQGIYQPQHF. Combining the CDR3 with reference TRBV28 and TRBJ1-5 gives the whole variable domain DVKVTQSSRYLVKRTGEKVFLECVQDMDHENMFWYRQDPGLGLRLIYFSYDVKMKEKGDIPEGYSVSREKKERFSLILESASTNQTSMYLCASSIPQGIYQPQHFGDGTRLSIL.

V and J are TRBV7-8 and TRBJ1-2; TRBD1 is a possible D gene (6 bases). Trimming stripped 1 base from V and 7 bases from J, with 10 bases between. CDR1 and CDR2 (germline): SGHVS, FQNEAQ. This CDR3 has 13 residues. CDR3 coding DNA: TGTGCCAGCAGCTTAGACAGGGAGGGTGGCTACACCTTC. This encodes CASSLDREGGYTF.

The rearrangement uses TRBV5-1 and TRBJ2-7, with TRBD1 identical over 9 bases. The germline gives CDR1 SGHRS, CDR2 YFSETQ. Trimming at V came to 0 bases and at J to 2 bases, leaving 15 bases not matched to a gene. The CDR3 covers 19 residues. This CDR3 is CASSLVQGALLRRAYEQYF. DNA of the CDR3: TGCGCCAGCAGCTTGGTACAGGGGGCGCTTCTCCGACGTGCCTACGAGCAGTACTTC.

V gene TRBV30 combines with J gene TRBJ2-1; D remains ambiguous. The V end was cut by 5 bases, the J end by 2 bases, with 7 bases between. The CDR3 is 12 residues long. Germline CDR1 reads GTSNPN; CDR2 reads SVGIG (reference sequence). For the CDR3, the DNA is TGTGCCTGGGCTAGGCCCTACAATGAGCAGTTCTTC. Its translation is CAWARPYNEQFF.

Worth noting for this clone: The junction and the germline gene differ at one end; a read error may be behind it. The chain combines TRBV28 with TRBJ2-2; TRBD2 matches at 9 bases. The germline V gene encodes CDR1 MDHEN and CDR2 SYDVKM. The CDR3 extends over 16 amino acids. CDR3 sequence (DNA): TGTGCCAGCAGTTTATCGGCTAGCGGGAACCCCGGGGAGCTGTTTTTT. Translation: CASSLSASGNPGELFF.

This rearrangement joins TRBV30 to TRBJ2-3; D is possibly TRBD2 (5 bases). Deletions cut 3 bases from V and 1 base from J, with 8 bases between. The CDR3 has 13 residues. Germline V gene lookup returns CDR1 GTSNPN and CDR2 SVGIG (reference sequence). CDR3 sequence (DNA): TGTGCCTGGAGGGGAGATGGCACAGATACGCAGTATTTT. It translates to CAWRGDGTDTQYF.

V and J are TRBV7-2 and TRBJ2-7, with D perhaps matching TRBD1 (6 bases). The germline V gene has CDR1 SGHTA and CDR2 FQGNSA. The CDR3 consists of 14 residues. Trimming shortened V by 3 bases and J by 4 bases, and 13 bases separated the two germline ends. This chain's CDR3 is CASSFKVRGYEQYF. CDR3 coding DNA: TGTGCCAGCAGCTTTAAAGTCAGGGGTTACGAGCAGTACTTC.

This sequence joins TRBV27 and TRBJ1-1, with D maybe TRBD1 (6 bases). Germline lookup yields CDR1 MNHEY and CDR2 SMNVEV (reference sequence). This CDR3 has 15 residues. V lost 6 bases and J lost 6, with 20 bases in between. CDR3 region: CASSSPYTGTAEAFF. The CDR3 DNA sequence: TGTGCCAGCAGCTCACCCTACACAGGGACGGCTGAAGCTTTCTTT.

The chain uses TRBV5-6 and TRBJ1-1; D is possibly TRBD1 (6 bases). Trimming shortened V by 0 bases and J by 3 bases, and 15 bases separated the two germline ends. The CDR3 contains 16 residues. Per germline, CDR1 SGHDT and CDR2 YYEEEE. Here the CDR3 reads CASSLEGGAVYTEAFF. Written as DNA, the CDR3 is TGTGCCAGCAGCTTGGAGGGGGGGGCGGTGTACACTGAAGCTTTCTTT.